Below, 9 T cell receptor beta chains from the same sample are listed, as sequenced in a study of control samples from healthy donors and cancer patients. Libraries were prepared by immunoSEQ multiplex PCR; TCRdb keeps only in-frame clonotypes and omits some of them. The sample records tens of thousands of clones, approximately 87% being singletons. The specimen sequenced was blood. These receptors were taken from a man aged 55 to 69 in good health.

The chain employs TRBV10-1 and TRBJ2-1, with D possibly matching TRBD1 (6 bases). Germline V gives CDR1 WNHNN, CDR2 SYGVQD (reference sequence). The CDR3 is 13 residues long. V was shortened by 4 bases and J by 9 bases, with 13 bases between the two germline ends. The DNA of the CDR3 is TGCGCCAGCAGTGGTAGGGGGTCTGGTGAGCAGTTCTTC. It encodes CASSGRGSGEQFF.

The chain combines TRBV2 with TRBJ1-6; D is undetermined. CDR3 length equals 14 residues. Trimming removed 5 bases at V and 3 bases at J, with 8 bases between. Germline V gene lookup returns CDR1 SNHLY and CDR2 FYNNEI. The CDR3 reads CASSWSVYNSPLHF. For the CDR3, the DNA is TGTGCCAGCAGTTGGTCGGTCTATAATTCACCCCTCCACTTT.

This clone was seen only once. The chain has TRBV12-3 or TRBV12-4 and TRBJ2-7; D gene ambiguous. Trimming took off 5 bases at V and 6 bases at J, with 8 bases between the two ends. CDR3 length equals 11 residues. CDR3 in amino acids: CASSVHGEQYF. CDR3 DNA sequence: TGTGCCAGCAGTGTTCATGGCGAGCAGTACTTC.

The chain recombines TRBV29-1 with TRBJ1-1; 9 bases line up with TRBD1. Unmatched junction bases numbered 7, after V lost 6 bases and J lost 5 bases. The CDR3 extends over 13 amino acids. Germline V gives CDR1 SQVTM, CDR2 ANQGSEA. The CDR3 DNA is TGCAGCGTCGGGACAGGGAGCGGGACTGAAGCTTTCTTT. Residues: CSVGTGSGTEAFF.

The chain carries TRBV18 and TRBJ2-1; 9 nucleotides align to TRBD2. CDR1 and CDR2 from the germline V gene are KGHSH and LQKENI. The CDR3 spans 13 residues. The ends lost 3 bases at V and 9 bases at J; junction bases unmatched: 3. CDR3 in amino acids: CASSPGREGEQFF. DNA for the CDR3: TGTGCCAGCTCACCTGGGCGGGAGGGTGAGCAGTTCTTC.

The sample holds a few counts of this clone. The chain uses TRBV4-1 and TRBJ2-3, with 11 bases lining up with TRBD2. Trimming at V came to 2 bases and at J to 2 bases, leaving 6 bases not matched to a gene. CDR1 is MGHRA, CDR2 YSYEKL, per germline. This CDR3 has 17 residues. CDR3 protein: CASSQRGTSGYTDTQYF. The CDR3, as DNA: TGCGCCAGCAGCCAAAGAGGGACTAGCGGATACACAGATACGCAGTATTTT.

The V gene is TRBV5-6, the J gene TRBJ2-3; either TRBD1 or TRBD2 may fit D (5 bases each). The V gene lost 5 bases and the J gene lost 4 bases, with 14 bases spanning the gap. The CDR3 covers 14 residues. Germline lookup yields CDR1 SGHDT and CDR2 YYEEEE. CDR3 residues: CASSRPRDADTQYF. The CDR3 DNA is TGTGCCAGCAGTCGACCTAGGGACGCAGATACGCAGTATTTT.

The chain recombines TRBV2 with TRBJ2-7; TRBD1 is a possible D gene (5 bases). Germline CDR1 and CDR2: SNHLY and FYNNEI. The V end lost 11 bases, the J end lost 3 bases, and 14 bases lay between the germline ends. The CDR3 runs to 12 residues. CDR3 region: CALWTQLYEQYF. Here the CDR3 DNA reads TGTGCCCTTTGGACACAACTCTACGAGCAGTACTTC.

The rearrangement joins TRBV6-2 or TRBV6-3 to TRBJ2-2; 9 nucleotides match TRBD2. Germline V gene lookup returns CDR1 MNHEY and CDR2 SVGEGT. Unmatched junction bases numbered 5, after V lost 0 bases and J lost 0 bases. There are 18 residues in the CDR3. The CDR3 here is CASSYSLGGGANTGELFF. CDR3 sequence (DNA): TGTGCCAGCAGTTACTCCCTTGGCGGGGGGGCGAACACCGGGGAGCTGTTTTTT.